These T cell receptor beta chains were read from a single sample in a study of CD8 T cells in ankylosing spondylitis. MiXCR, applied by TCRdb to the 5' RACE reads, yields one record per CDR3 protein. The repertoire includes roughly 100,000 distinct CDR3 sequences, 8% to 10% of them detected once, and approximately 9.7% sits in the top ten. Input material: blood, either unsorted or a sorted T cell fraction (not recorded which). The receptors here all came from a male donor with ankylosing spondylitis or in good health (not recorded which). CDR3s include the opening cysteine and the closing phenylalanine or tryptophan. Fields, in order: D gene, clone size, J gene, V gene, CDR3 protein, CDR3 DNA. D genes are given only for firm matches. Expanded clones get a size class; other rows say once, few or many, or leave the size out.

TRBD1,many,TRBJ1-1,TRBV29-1,CSTLTGPEAFF,TGCAGCACGTTGACAGGGCCTGAAGCTTTCTTT
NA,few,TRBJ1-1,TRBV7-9,CASTRQTSQIEAFF,TGTGCCAGCACCCGGCAGACGAGCCAAATTGAAGCTTTCTTT
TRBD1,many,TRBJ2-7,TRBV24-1,CAMTWTGGASYEQYF,TGTGCCATGACCTGGACAGGGGGCGCCTCCTACGAGCAGTACTTC
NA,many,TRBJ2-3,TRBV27,CASSSSVWNTDTQYF,TGTGCCAGCAGTTCTAGTGTGTGGAACACAGATACGCAGTATTTT
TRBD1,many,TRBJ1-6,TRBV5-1,CASSVSGGYNSPLHF,TGCGCCAGCAGCGTGTCAGGGGGGTATAATTCACCCCTCCACTTT
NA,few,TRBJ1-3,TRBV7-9,CASSSRQYSEGNTIYF,TGTGCCAGCAGCTCGAGACAGTATTCGGAGGGAAACACCATATATTTT
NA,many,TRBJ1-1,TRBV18,CASSPDLNTEAFF,TGTGCCAGCTCACCGGACCTGAACACTGAAGCTTTCTTT
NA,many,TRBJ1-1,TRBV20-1,CSATKGLSAFF,TGCAGTGCTACTAAGGGACTTAGCGCTTTCTTT
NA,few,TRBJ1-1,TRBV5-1,CASSLAGFRAAEAFF,TGCGCCAGCAGCTTGGCGGGATTTCGGGCAGCTGAAGCTTTCTTT
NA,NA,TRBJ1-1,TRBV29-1,CSVMVNTEAFF,TGCAGCGTTATGGTGAACACTGAAGCTTTCTTT
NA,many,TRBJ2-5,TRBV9,CASSSGLGDIQETQYF,TGTGCCAGCAGCAGTGGTTTAGGGGACATCCAAGAGACCCAGTACTTC
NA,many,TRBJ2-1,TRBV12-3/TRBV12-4,CASSLAGGQGEQFF,TGTGCCAGCAGTTTAGCGGGGGGGCAGGGTGAGCAGTTCTTC
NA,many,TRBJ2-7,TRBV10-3,CAISSGTYEQYF,TGTGCCATCAGTTCCGGGACCTACGAGCAGTACTTC
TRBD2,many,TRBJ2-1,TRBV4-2,CASSPRTSGNYNEQFF,TGTGCCAGCAGCCCACGGACTAGCGGAAACTACAATGAGCAGTTCTTC
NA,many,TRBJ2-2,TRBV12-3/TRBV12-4,CASSLTPNTGELFF,TGTGCCAGCAGTTTAACACCGAACACCGGGGAGCTGTTTTTT
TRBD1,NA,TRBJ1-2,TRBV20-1,CSVSQGDYGYTF,TGCAGTGTCTCACAGGGGGACTATGGCTACACCTTC
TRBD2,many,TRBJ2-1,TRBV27,CASSPTRIAGGPHEQFF,TGTGCCAGCAGTCCGACACGAATAGCGGGAGGGCCACATGAGCAGTTCTTC
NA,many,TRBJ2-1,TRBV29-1,CSGSSRSELAVSYSYNEQFF,TGCAGCGGCTCCAGCCGATCGGAACTAGCAGTATCATATTCCTACAATGAGCAGTTCTTC
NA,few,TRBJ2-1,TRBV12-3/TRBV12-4,CASSLRASLQFF,TGTGCCAGCAGTTTACGAGCGTCGTTGCAGTTCTTC
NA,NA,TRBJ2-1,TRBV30,CAWSAIGPNEQFF,TGTGCCTGGAGCGCTATTGGGCCGAATGAGCAGTTCTTC
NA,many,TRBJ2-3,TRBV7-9,CASSKGGGTDTQYF,TGTGCCAGCAGCAAGGGGGGGGGCACAGATACGCAGTATTTT
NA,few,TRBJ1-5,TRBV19,CASSIVSVFGNQPQHF,TGTGCCAGTAGTATAGTATCGGTCTTCGGAAATCAGCCCCAGCATTTT
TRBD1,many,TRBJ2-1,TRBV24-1,CATSDRTGTSYNEQFF,TGTGCCACCAGTGATCGGACAGGGACATCCTACAATGAGCAGTTCTTC
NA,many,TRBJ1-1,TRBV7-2,CASSLAQGGQAFF,TGTGCCAGCAGCTTGGCACAGGGCGGCCAAGCTTTCTTT